Shown below are 32 T cell receptor beta chains from a single sample sequenced in a study of identical twins. TCRdb redid the calling of the 5' RACE reads with MiXCR, one entry per CDR3 protein. The data contain 1.5 million to 2 million distinct CDR3 sequences, about 32% of them singletons. Sequenced input: cord blood. The receptor set was obtained from a newborn girl in good health.

The rearrangement uses TRBV10-1 and TRBJ2-7; 9 bases are shared with TRBD1. The J call may not be correct, given that the DNA end is closer to TRBJ2-4. The CDR3 covers 12 residues. Germline-derived CDR1 and CDR2 are WNHNN and SYGVQD (reference sequence). The CDR3 protein is CATGTGMDIQYF. Written as DNA, the CDR3 is TGCGCCACCGGGACAGGGATGGACATTCAGTACTTC.

V gene TRBV4-2 combines with J gene TRBJ2-2; 10 bases line up with TRBD1. V shed 3 bases, J shed 7 bases, and the junction held 8 bases outside the gene matches. This CDR3 region has 16 residues. Per germline, CDR1 LGHNA and CDR2 YNFKEQ. The DNA of the CDR3 is TGTGCCAGCAGCCATCCCGACAGGGGGCACGGCGGGGAGCTGTTTTTT. Translated, it gives CASSHPDRGHGGELFF.

This clonotype has more than one count but fewer than ten. The chain combines TRBV20-1 with TRBJ2-3; the match to TRBD1 covers 12 bases. V shed 6 bases, J shed 5 bases, and the junction held 6 bases outside the gene matches. This CDR3 comprises 14 residues. CDR1 DFQATT and CDR2 SNEGSKA come from the germline V gene (reference sequence). DNA for the CDR3: TGCAGTGCCTTGGGACAGGGGGCAGTAGATACGCAGTATTTT. It codes for CSALGQGAVDTQYF.

This clonotype was seen more than once but under ten times. V gene TRBV20-1 combines with J gene TRBJ1-1; a possible D gene is TRBD1 (6 bases). Between the trimmed V and J ends, which lost 0 bases and 3 bases, there was a span of 8 bases. This CDR3 spans 13 amino acids. The germline gives CDR1 DFQATT, CDR2 SNEGSKA (reference sequence). In DNA form, the CDR3 reads TGCAGTGCTAGAGAGGGGGCGCACACTGAAGCTTTCTTT. This encodes CSAREGAHTEAFF.

This clonotype appeared a few times. V and J are TRBV4-2 and TRBJ2-3; 10 bases are a match to TRBD2. V shed 0 bases, J shed 1 base, and the junction held 4 bases outside the gene matches. CDR3 size: 17 residues. Looked up from germline, CDR1 is LGHNA and CDR2 is YNFKEQ. DNA for the CDR3: TGTGCCAGCAGCCAAGATGGGGGGACTAGCGGCACAGATACGCAGTATTTT. It encodes CASSQDGGTSGTDTQYF.

V usage is TRBV11-2 and J usage is TRBJ2-5; 9 bases line up with TRBD2. The CDR3 runs 15 residues. From germline, CDR1 is SGHAT and CDR2 FQNNGV. V shed 1 base, J shed 5 bases, and the junction held 5 bases outside the gene matches. The CDR3 spells CASSLVAGVWETQYF. CDR3 sequence (DNA): TGTGCCAGCAGCTTAGTAGCGGGAGTCTGGGAGACCCAGTACTTC.

This rearrangement joins TRBV20-1 to TRBJ2-3; 8 bases align to TRBD2. V was clipped by 7 bases and J by 2 bases; unmatched bases: 14. The CDR3 covers 16 residues. CDR1 and CDR2 from the germline V gene are DFQATT and SNEGSKA (reference sequence). The CDR3 loop is CSDALTSGRNTDTQYF. In DNA form, the CDR3 reads TGCAGTGACGCCCTTACTAGCGGACGAAACACAGATACGCAGTATTTT.

This clonotype was counted between two and nine times. The chain uses TRBV28 and TRBJ2-7, with 8 bases fitting TRBD2. The CDR3 contains 13 residues. Looked up from germline, CDR1 is MDHEN and CDR2 is SYDVKM. Trimming cost V 6 bases and J 3 bases; bases outside gene matches: 4. CDR3 DNA sequence: TGTGCCAGCAGCATTAGCGGGAACTACGAGCAGTACTTC. As protein: CASSISGNYEQYF. Full variable domain (outside the CDR3, taken from reference TRBV28 and TRBJ2-7): DVKVTQSSRYLVKRTGEKVFLECVQDMDHENMFWYRQDPGLGLRLIYFSYDVKMKEKGDIPEGYSVSREKKERFSLILESASTNQTSMYLCASSISGNYEQYFGPGTRLTVT.

The chain combines TRBV29-1 with TRBJ2-2; D uncertain. CDR1 SQVTM and CDR2 ANQGSEA come from the germline V gene. This CDR3 is built from 12 residues. With 4 bases removed from V and 7 bases from J, the gap between germline ends came to 10 bases. In nucleotides, the CDR3 is TGCAGCGTTGCTCGGGTGCGCGGGGAGCTGTTTTTT. Translation gives CSVARVRGELFF.

This clonotype turned up a few times. This chain links TRBV20-1 with TRBJ2-4; tentatively, D is TRBD1 (9 bases). The end of the DNA fits TRBJ2-5 better, so the J call may be wrong. This CDR3 is built from 16 residues. Germline V CDR1 and CDR2: DFQATT, SNEGSKA (reference sequence). The CDR3 nucleotides read TGCAGTGCCCCGGGACAGGGTAGCGGGATAGGAGAGACCCAGTACTTC. Translating gives CSAPGQGSGIGETQYF.

Only a few counts were recorded for this clonotype. The chain combines TRBV10-2 with TRBJ2-7; the D gene is possibly TRBD2 (6 bases). The CDR3 loop spans 15 amino acids. Germline V CDR1 and CDR2: WSHSY, SAAADI. Trimming took off 10 bases at V and 6 bases at J, with 25 bases between the two ends. DNA of the CDR3: TGCGCCACCGCTCCCGGGACTCCCATGCCCCTCGAGCAGTACTTC. It translates to CATAPGTPMPLEQYF.

This clonotype came up a few times. The chain joins TRBV6-5 to TRBJ2-5; 9 bases match TRBD2. Germline CDR1 reads MNHEY; CDR2 reads SVGAGI. V dropped 8 bases and J dropped 11; count of bases not matched to a gene: 9. The CDR3 is made up of 12 amino acids. The CDR3 sequence is CASSSGRWEQYF. The CDR3 coding sequence is TGTGCCAGCTCCAGCGGGAGGTGGGAGCAGTACTTC.

In this sample, this clonotype turned up a few times. The chain uses TRBV2 and TRBJ2-5, with D hard to call. The CDR3 consists of 13 residues. V was clipped by 7 bases and J by 1 base, with 10 bases between them. The V gene's germline CDR1 is SNHLY and CDR2 FYNNEI. CDR3 sequence (DNA): TGTGCCAGCATGAGAGAACGCCAAGAGACCCAGTACTTC. Translating gives CASMRERQETQYF.

This clonotype came up a few times. DNA of the CDR3: TGTGCCAGCAGTTTCACGGAACCCACTGAAGCTTTCTTT. Translation: CASSFTEPTEAFF. The gene calls are TRBV12-3 or TRBV12-4 and TRBJ1-1; D is unresolved. Deletions cut 3 bases from V and 4 bases from J, with 9 bases between. The CDR3 is 13 amino acids.

There are a few counts of this clonotype. This sequence joins TRBV10-3 and TRBJ2-7, with TRBD1 matching over 7 bases. V gave up 3 bases and J gave up 2 bases; unmatched junction bases: 16. The germline V gene has CDR1 ENHRY and CDR2 SYGVKD. This CDR3 is 18 amino acids long. The CDR3 DNA follows: TGTGCCATCAGTGATCCAAGTGGGGACCGGGACAGTACCTACGAGCAGTACTTC. Its translation is CAISDPSGDRDSTYEQYF.

The chain links TRBV20-1 to TRBJ2-3, with a tentative D call TRBD1 (6 bases). The CDR3 is made up of 15 amino acids. Germline V gene data show CDR1 as DFQATT and CDR2 as SNEGSKA (reference sequence). V shed 2 bases and J shed 2 bases, with 14 bases lying between them. The CDR3: CSARSETGTTDTQYF. Written as DNA, the CDR3 is TGCAGTGCTAGATCGGAGACAGGCACCACAGATACGCAGTATTTT.

V gene TRBV29-1 combines with J gene TRBJ2-1, with D uncertain. Looked up from germline, CDR1 is SQVTM and CDR2 is ANQGSEA. V lost 3 bases and J 10 bases, leaving 10 bases between the germline ends. CDR3 length: 11 amino acids. CDR3 in amino acids: CSVEAGYEQFF. As DNA, the CDR3 is TGCAGCGTTGAGGCAGGCTACGAGCAGTTCTTC.

The rearrangement links TRBV7-2 to TRBJ2-7; no firm D call. Trimming shortened V by 1 base and J by 6 bases, and 22 bases separated the two germline ends. The germline V gene encodes CDR1 SGHTA and CDR2 FQGNSA. The CDR3 is 17 residues long. This CDR3 reads CASSLVGPGSFFAEQYF. The CDR3 nucleotides read TGTGCCAGCAGCTTAGTTGGGCCCGGTTCTTTTTTTGCCGAGCAGTACTTC.

This clonotype has a handful of counts. The rearrangement uses TRBV5-1 and TRBJ2-1, with D possibly being TRBD1 (6 bases). The CDR3 consists of 13 residues. Trimming took off 4 bases at V and 10 bases at J, with 15 bases between the two ends. CDR1 and CDR2 from the germline V gene are SGHRS and YFSETQ. CDR3 region: CASSISTGNEQFF. CDR3 DNA sequence: TGCGCCAGCAGCATAAGTACAGGGAACGAGCAGTTCTTC.

This clonotype showed up just a few times. V usage is TRBV3-1 and J usage is TRBJ2-1, with 7 bases fitting TRBD2. J lost 3 bases, V lost 5 bases, and 4 bases had no gene match. This CDR3 region has 14 residues. Per the germline V gene, CDR1 is LGHDT and CDR2 is YNNKEL (reference sequence). The CDR3: CASSWGLFYNEQFF. CDR3 nucleotides: TGTGCCAGCAGCTGGGGACTATTCTACAATGAGCAGTTCTTC.

V is TRBV27 and J is TRBJ2-3, with 10 bases matching TRBD2. The V segment lost 5 bases and the J segment 5 bases; nucleotides outside the gene matches: 7. CDR1 and CDR2 (germline): MNHEY, SMNVEV (reference sequence). CDR3 size: 15 residues. In nucleotides, the CDR3 is TGTGCCAGCAGTCGCGAGCGGGGGGGCCGAGATACGCAGTATTTT. Protein product: CASSRERGGRDTQYF.

This rearrangement joins TRBV10-3 to TRBJ2-1; TRBD1 matches 10 bases. This CDR3 contains 16 residues. With V trimmed by 10 bases and J by 6 bases, 15 bases remained unmatched. Per the germline V gene, CDR1 is ENHRY and CDR2 is SYGVKD. CDR3 in DNA: TGTGCCACCTCAGTGTGGGACAGGGGAATACGCAATGAGCAGTTCTTC. Translated: CATSVWDRGIRNEQFF.

The chain couples TRBV27 to TRBJ2-1; the match to TRBD2 covers 8 bases. The J call may be wrong; the DNA end is better matched by TRBJ2-7. There are 15 residues in the CDR3. Germline V gives CDR1 MNHEY, CDR2 SMNVEV (reference sequence). The CDR3 DNA is TGTGCCATCAGACGGGGGGGGAGCTCCTACAATGAGCAGTACTTC. This translates into CAIRRGGSSYNEQYF.

The V and J genes are TRBV20-1 and TRBJ2-6; D is possibly TRBD2 (6 bases). This CDR3 is 16 amino acids long. Trimming cost V 3 bases and J 2 bases, with 14 bases left between them. The germline V gene has CDR1 DFQATT and CDR2 SNEGSKA (reference sequence). Written as DNA, the CDR3 is TGCAGTGCTAGGCGGGGCAGCTCCCCTGGGGCCAACGTCCTGACTTTC. It translates to CSARRGSSPGANVLTF.

In its sample, this clonotype was seen a few times. The V gene is TRBV27, the J gene TRBJ2-1; D unresolved. CDR1 is MNHEY, CDR2 SMNVEV, per germline (reference sequence). With 6 bases removed from V and 2 bases from J, the gap between germline ends came to 11 bases. The CDR3 totals 14 residues. The CDR3 loop reads CASSPLSAYNEQFF. DNA of the CDR3: TGTGCCAGCAGCCCCCTATCTGCCTACAATGAGCAGTTCTTC.

The chain joins TRBV24-1 to TRBJ1-1, with D perhaps matching TRBD1 (5 bases). CDR1 is KGHDR and CDR2 is SFDVKD in the germline V gene. The CDR3 loop spans 18 amino acids. Trimming cost V 3 bases and J 3 bases, with 22 bases left between them. The CDR3, as DNA: TGTGCCACCAGTGATCCACCCTGGGGGGTGGGGGACTACACTGAAGCTTTCTTT. It specifies CATSDPPWGVGDYTEAFF.

The rearrangement uses TRBV9 and TRBJ1-1; perhaps TRBD1 as D (5 bases). V gave up 2 bases and J gave up 1 base, with 15 bases separating them. CDR1 is SGDLS and CDR2 is YYNGEE in the germline V gene. The CDR3 has 16 amino acids. The CDR3 protein is CASSVRGRVGNTEAFF. The CDR3 bases are TGTGCCAGCAGCGTTAGAGGCAGGGTTGGGAACACTGAAGCTTTCTTT.

This chain links TRBV21-1 with TRBJ1-1. TRBV21-1 is given as a pseudogene. The CDR3 is 13 amino acids. DNA for the CDR3: TGTGCCAGCAGCAAAGCGGAAGAAGCTGAAGCTTCCTTT. Its protein product is CASSKAEEAEASF.

This clonotype was counted once. The V call is TRBV24-1, the J call TRBJ2-1; 7 positions match TRBD2. From germline, CDR1 is KGHDR and CDR2 SFDVKD. This CDR3 region has 14 residues. The ends lost 8 bases at V and 8 bases at J; junction bases unmatched: 11. CDR3 residues: CATKMGGRGDEQFF. CDR3 in DNA: TGTGCCACCAAGATGGGCGGGAGAGGGGATGAGCAGTTCTTC.

This rearrangement joins TRBV5-6 to TRBJ2-4; D remains ambiguous. The germline V and J ends were trimmed by 5 bases and 13 bases, with 19 bases remaining between them. The germline V gene has CDR1 SGHDT and CDR2 YYEEEE. The length of the CDR3 is 13 residues. CDR3 coding DNA: TGTGCCAGCAGGCTCCCCAGTACAGAGGCCCAGTACTTC. This sequence encodes CASRLPSTEAQYF.

The chain couples TRBV20-1 to TRBJ1-1; D unresolved. Looked up from germline, CDR1 is DFQATT and CDR2 is SNEGSKA (reference sequence). Trimming removed 3 bases from V and 4 bases from J, with 9 bases in between. CDR3 length: 12 residues. CDR3 region: CSARAVSTEAFF. The CDR3, as DNA: TGCAGTGCTAGGGCCGTATCCACTGAAGCTTTCTTT.

The CDR3 DNA is TGCAGTGCTCCCTCCCGGATTAGCGGAGCCTGGAATGAGCAGTTCTTC. Translation gives CSAPSRISGAWNEQFF. The rearrangement uses TRBV20-1 and TRBJ2-1; possible D gene TRBD2, 6 bases. The CDR3 runs 16 residues. CDR1 is DFQATT, CDR2 SNEGSKA, per germline (reference sequence). Deletions cut 5 bases from V and 7 bases from J, with 24 bases between.